These T cell receptor beta chains were read from a single sample in a study of blood T cell repertoires in COVID-19. Sequenced by immunoSEQ multiplex PCR; TCRdb stores in-frame clones only, minus some. This sample has approximately 530,000 clones, with 85% to 90% found just once. Source material: peripheral blood. The receptor source for this set is a woman between 45 and 65 years old with COVID-19, enrolled during active disease. Both conserved end residues are part of each CDR3. The order of the fields is V gene, clone size, D gene, J gene, CDR3 protein, CDR3 DNA. D genes are given only for firm matches. Clone size is not always given. Where it is, it says once, few, many or a class for expanded clones.

TRBV4-2	-	TRBD2	TRBJ2-3	CASSQVPSGGGTDTQYF	TGTGCCAGCAGCCAAGTCCCTAGCGGGGGGGGCACAGATACGCAGTATTTT
TRBV9	-	-	TRBJ1-2	CASSGRRGGRYGYTF	TGTGCCAGCAGCGGACGGAGAGGGGGAAGGTATGGCTACACCTTC
TRBV13	-	-	TRBJ2-4	CASSGGAGLAKNIQYF	TGTGCCAGCAGCGGGGGGGCCGGCTTGGCCAAAAACATTCAGTACTTC
TRBV6-5	-	-	TRBJ2-5	CASRPAGQKETQYF	TGTGCCAGCAGGCCTGCCGGACAGAAAGAGACCCAGTACTTC
TRBV15	-	-	TRBJ2-3	CATSTETGDTQYF	TGTGCCACCAGCACAGAGACGGGAGATACGCAGTATTTT
TRBV19	-	-	TRBJ1-2	CASGLGYGYTF	TGTGCCAGCGGTCTAGGTTATGGCTACACCTTC
TRBV6-1	-	-	TRBJ2-7	CASSEVSADLLYEQYF	TGTGCCAGCAGTGAAGTCAGCGCGGATTTACTCTACGAGCAGTACTTC
TRBV2	-	-	TRBJ2-7	CASKGRAGSYEQYF	TGTGCCAGCAAAGGCAGGGCCGGCTCCTACGAGCAGTACTTC
TRBV6-1	-	-	TRBJ1-5	CASSEGPQPQHF	TGTGCCAGCAGTGAAGGGCCTCAGCCCCAGCATTTT
TRBV6-5	-	-	TRBJ1-2	CASWRGGNGYTF	TGTGCCAGCTGGAGGGGGGGGAACGGCTACACCTTC
TRBV28	-	TRBD2	TRBJ2-5	CASSSGLAGVETQYF	TGTGCCAGCAGTTCAGGACTAGCGGGGGTAGAGACCCAGTACTTC
TRBV11-2	-	-	TRBJ2-7	CASSLGGDANRQQYF	TGTGCCAGCAGCTTAGGGGGGGACGCCAATCGCCAGCAGTACTTC
TRBV11-3	-	TRBD1	TRBJ2-7	CASSLDGTGYYEQYF	TGTGCCAGCAGCTTAGACGGGACAGGGTACTACGAGCAGTACTTC
TRBV6-1	-	-	TRBJ1-6	CASSEARGSPLHF	TGTGCCAGCAGTGAAGCCAGGGGTTCACCCCTCCACTTT
TRBV2	-	TRBD1	TRBJ2-7	CASSGDRTSYEQYF	TGTGCCAGCAGCGGGGACAGAACATCCTACGAGCAGTACTTC
TRBV30	-	TRBD1	TRBJ1-6	CACKGQGVYSPLHF	TGTGCCTGCAAGGGACAGGGGGTATATTCACCCCTCCACTTT
TRBV27	-	TRBD1	TRBJ2-7	CASSLGTGRSYEQYF	TGTGCCAGCAGTTTAGGGACAGGGAGATCCTACGAGCAGTACTTC
TRBV6-5	-	-	TRBJ2-5	CASSPEETQYF	TGTGCCAGCAGTCCTGAAGAGACCCAGTACTTC
TRBV19	-	TRBD1	TRBJ2-7	CASSTRDSSYEQYF	TGTGCCAGTAGTACCCGGGACAGCTCCTACGAGCAGTACTTC
TRBV6-5	-	TRBD1	TRBJ2-2	CASRRLTGTGELFF	TGTGCCAGCAGGAGACTGACAGGGACCGGGGAGCTGTTTTTT
TRBV19	once	TRBD1	TRBJ2-1	CASGQGANEQFF	TGTGCCAGTGGTCAGGGGGCCAATGAGCAGTTCTTC
TRBV5-1	once	TRBD2	TRBJ2-7	CASSFASGFSYEQYF	TGCGCCAGCAGCTTCGCTAGCGGGTTTTCCTACGAGCAGTACTTC
TRBV30	-	-	TRBJ1-2	CASRTGAGYTF	TGTGCCTCCCGAACAGGTGCCGGCTACACCTTC
TRBV19	-	TRBD1	TRBJ1-2	CASSARDRVNYGYTF	TGTGCCAGTAGTGCCCGGGACAGAGTTAACTATGGCTACACCTTC
TRBV10-3	few	-	TRBJ1-2	CAISEDNPGYTF	TGTGCCATCAGTGAAGACAACCCTGGCTACACCTTC
TRBV5-4	-	-	TRBJ1-2	CASSILNGGYTF	TGTGCCAGCAGCATACTGAATGGTGGCTACACCTTC
TRBV5-1	-	TRBD1	TRBJ1-2	CASSLDRGNGYTF	TGCGCCAGCAGCCTCGACAGGGGAAATGGCTACACCTTC
TRBV7-9	many	-	TRBJ1-4	CASSLGGNEKLFF	TGTGCCAGCAGCTTAGGAGGGAATGAAAAACTGTTTTTT
TRBV30	-	TRBD1	TRBJ1-4	CAWNRGTAGEKLFF	TGTGCCTGGAATAGGGGGACAGCTGGTGAAAAACTGTTTTTT
TRBV6-1	-	-	TRBJ1-4	CASSEQLRKLFF	TGTGCCAGCAGTGAACAGTTGAGGAAACTGTTTTTT
TRBV7-9	-	-	TRBJ2-7	CASSLAGERRHEQYF	TGTGCCAGCAGCTTAGCCGGGGAGCGGCGCCACGAGCAGTACTTC
TRBV5-1	-	TRBD2	TRBJ2-2	CASSLETSGGAGELFF	TGCGCCAGCAGCCTTGAGACTAGCGGGGGGGCCGGGGAGCTGTTTTTT
TRBV6-1	-	-	TRBJ1-6	CASSVLGRGSYNSPLHF	TGTGCCAGCAGTGTCCTAGGGCGGGGGTCCTATAATTCACCCCTCCACTTT
TRBV7-9	-	TRBD1	TRBJ1-1	CASSSGQGLGAFF	TGTGCCAGCAGCTCCGGACAGGGCCTTGGGGCTTTCTTT
TRBV11-2	-	-	TRBJ2-1	CASSLEQGFYNEQFF	TGTGCCAGCAGCTTAGAGCAGGGGTTCTACAATGAGCAGTTCTTC
TRBV25-1	-	TRBD2	TRBJ2-5	CASSGLTSGGETQYF	TGTGCCAGCAGTGGATTGACTAGCGGGGGGGAGACCCAGTACTTC
TRBV30	-	TRBD2	TRBJ2-3	CAWSGLAGKTDTQYF	TGTGCCTGGAGTGGGCTAGCGGGGAAAACAGATACGCAGTATTTT
TRBV28	-	TRBD1	TRBJ1-1	CASSSGQGGLSMNTEAFF	TGTGCCAGCAGTTCCGGACAGGGCGGTCTGTCCATGAACACTGAAGCTTTCTTT
TRBV5-6	-	-	TRBJ1-1	CASSLIGVRTEAFF	TGTGCCAGCAGCTTAATAGGGGTAAGGACTGAAGCTTTCTTT
TRBV19	-	-	TRBJ2-2	CASSGQGYTGELFF	TGTGCCAGTAGTGGGCAGGGCTACACCGGGGAGCTGTTTTTT
TRBV5-5	-	-	TRBJ1-5	CASSLSGGWDNQPQHF	TGTGCCAGCAGCTTGTCGGGGGGATGGGACAATCAGCCCCAGCATTTT
TRBV7-8	-	-	TRBJ1-1	CASSLGHYNTEAFF	TGTGCCAGCAGCTTAGGGCACTATAACACTGAAGCTTTCTTT
TRBV10-3	once	-	TRBJ1-1	CAIREGRVGTEAFF	TGTGCCATCAGAGAAGGGAGAGTTGGCACTGAAGCTTTCTTT
TRBV4-1	-	TRBD1	TRBJ1-1	CASSHTGVRAFF	TGCGCCAGCAGCCATACAGGGGTGAGAGCTTTCTTT
TRBV7-8	-	-	TRBJ2-1	CASSQTADEQFF	TGTGCCAGCAGTCAAACGGCGGATGAGCAGTTCTTC
TRBV9	-	TRBD1	TRBJ2-1	CASSVRLGQPHSYNEQFF	TGTGCCAGCAGCGTCAGACTGGGACAGCCCCACTCCTACAATGAGCAGTTCTTC
TRBV3-1/TRBV3-2	-	-	TRBJ2-7	CASSRGGTEQYF	TGTGCCAGCAGCCGTGGGGGGACCGAGCAGTACTTC
TRBV11-2	-	-	TRBJ1-4	CASSLRPGGDEKLFF	TGTGCCAGCAGCTTGAGGCCCGGTGGCGATGAAAAACTGTTTTTT
TRBV5-1	-	-	TRBJ2-1	CASSLIATEQFF	TGCGCCAGCAGCTTGATCGCTACCGAGCAGTTCTTC
TRBV9	-	TRBD1	TRBJ1-6	CASSVQDRGVPLHF	TGTGCCAGCAGCGTCCAGGACAGGGGTGTACCCCTCCACTTT
TRBV18	-	TRBD2	TRBJ2-1	CASSFGTSSITEQFF	TGTGCCAGCTCCTTTGGGACTAGCTCGATCACTGAGCAGTTCTTC
TRBV5-1	-	-	TRBJ1-1	CASSLVGRESTEAFF	TGCGCCAGCAGCTTGGTGGGCAGGGAAAGCACTGAAGCTTTCTTT
TRBV24-1	few	TRBD1	TRBJ1-1	CATSDSRTGPTEAFF	TGTGCCACCAGTGATTCCAGGACAGGGCCCACTGAAGCTTTCTTT
TRBV6-5	-	TRBD1	TRBJ2-5	CASTRTPYRGETQYF	TGTGCCAGCACCAGAACCCCCTACAGGGGAGAGACCCAGTACTTC
TRBV5-6	once	-	TRBJ2-5	CASSLGTVGETQYF	TGTGCCAGCAGCTTGGGAACAGTGGGAGAGACCCAGTACTTC